One sample yielded the 21 T cell receptor beta chains listed below, sequenced in a study of OX40 agonist ivuxolimab in advanced cancers. TCRdb's copy holds only in-frame clones and misses some; the assay was immunoSEQ multiplex PCR. The sample yields roughly 75,000 clones, about four fifths seen once. The sample here was CD4+ or CD8+ T cells sorted from blood, taken in a trial of the OX40 agonist ivuxolimab. The receptors shown here come from an adult with an advanced solid tumor such as melanoma, head and neck, liver or kidney cancer.

The genes are TRBV5-1 and TRBJ2-5; 11 nucleotides match TRBD1. The CDR3 is made up of 15 amino acids. CDR1 and CDR2 from the germline V gene are SGHRS and YFSETQ. Unmatched junction bases numbered 5, after V lost 1 base and J lost 6 bases. Here the CDR3 DNA reads TGCGCCAGCAGCTTGAGGACAGGGGGCTTAAAGACCCAGTACTTC. As protein: CASSLRTGGLKTQYF.

This clone was seen once. The CDR3 DNA is TGTGCCAGCAGTGATATTCCACAGGTCTACGAGCAGTACTTC. Its translation is CASSDIPQVYEQYF. The chain carries TRBV6-1 and TRBJ2-7, with a weak D call TRBD1 (5 bases). This CDR3 is 14 amino acids long. Germline V gene sequence: CDR1 MNHNS, CDR2 SASEGT. Deletions cut 3 bases from V and 3 bases from J, with 12 bases between.

The CDR3, as DNA: TGTGCCAGCAGTTCCCCGGGACAGGGAATGTACGAGCAGTACTTC. As protein: CASSSPGQGMYEQYF. The gene calls are TRBV28 and TRBJ2-7, with 9 bases lining up with TRBD1. V was clipped by 4 bases and J by 4 bases; unmatched bases: 8. The germline V gene has CDR1 MDHEN and CDR2 SYDVKM. The CDR3 loop spans 15 amino acids. Drawing the rest from reference TRBV28 and TRBJ2-7, the complete variable domain is DVKVTQSSRYLVKRTGEKVFLECVQDMDHENMFWYRQDPGLGLRLIYFSYDVKMKEKGDIPEGYSVSREKKERFSLILESASTNQTSMYLCASSSPGQGMYEQYFGPGTRLTVT.

V usage is TRBV7-2 and J usage is TRBJ2-2; no clear D gene. The CDR3 extends over 12 amino acids. Looked up from germline, CDR1 is SGHTA and CDR2 is FQGNSA. Trimming took off 8 bases at V and 7 bases at J, with 11 bases between the two ends. The CDR3 sequence is CASGSIGGELFF. For the CDR3, the DNA is TGTGCCAGCGGCTCTATAGGCGGGGAGCTGTTTTTT.

This clone has only one observation. The genes are TRBV5-1 and TRBJ2-7; the D gene is possibly TRBD2 (5 bases). The germline CDR1 and CDR2 sequences are SGHRS and YFSETQ. V lost 4 bases to trimming and J lost 2 bases, with 13 bases between them. The CDR3 is 14 amino acids. The CDR3 is CASSPSGSTYEQYF. The CDR3 DNA sequence: TGCGCCAGCAGCCCCAGTGGGAGTACCTACGAGCAGTACTTC. Complete variable domain (other parts from reference TRBV5-1 and TRBJ2-7): KAGVTQTPRYLIKTRGQQVTLSCSPISGHRSVSWYQQTPGQGLQFLFEYFSETQRNKGNFPGRFSGRQFSNSRSEMNVSTLELGDSALYLCASSPSGSTYEQYFGPGTRLTVT.

The V and J genes are TRBV9 and TRBJ2-5, with D tentatively TRBD2 (5 bases). The germline V gene encodes CDR1 SGDLS and CDR2 YYNGEE. Trimming took 2 bases from V and 2 from J, leaving 13 bases between them. The CDR3 consists of 15 residues. In DNA, the CDR3 is TGTGCCAGCAGCGTTCGAGGGATTCTACAAGAGACCCAGTACTTC. Its protein is CASSVRGILQETQYF.

This clone was recorded only once. The V call is TRBV7-9, the J call TRBJ2-7, with 7 bases lining up with TRBD2. The CDR3 covers 16 residues. V was clipped by 3 bases and J by 5 bases; unmatched bases: 13. Germline CDR1 is SEHNR and CDR2 is FQNEAQ (reference sequence). CDR3 protein: CASSFPGPGGPHEQYF. DNA for the CDR3: TGTGCCAGCAGCTTTCCCGGGCCGGGAGGCCCCCACGAGCAGTACTTC.

This clone was seen a handful of times. The CDR3 spells CASSLGVNNQPQHF. The CDR3 coding sequence is TGTGCCAGCAGCTTAGGAGTGAACAATCAGCCCCAGCATTTT. The genes are TRBV5-6 and TRBJ1-5, with D unclear. The CDR3 runs 14 residues. The germline V gene has CDR1 SGHDT and CDR2 YYEEEE. The V and J ends lost 2 bases and 3 bases respectively, with 9 bases between them. Full variable domain (remainder filled in from reference TRBV5-6 and TRBJ1-5): DAGVTQSPTHLIKTRGQQVTLRCSPKSGHDTVSWYQQALGQGPQFIFQYYEEEERQRGNFPDRFSGHQFPNYSSELNVNALLLGDSALYLCASSLGVNNQPQHFGDGTRLSIL.

V and J are TRBV7-2 and TRBJ2-1; D possibly matches TRBD1 or TRBD2 (7 bases each). V lost 5 bases, J lost 2 bases, and 13 bases lay in between. CDR3 length: 15 amino acids. CDR1 and CDR2 (germline): SGHTA, FQGNSA. The CDR3 bases are TGTGCCAGCAGCCCCCCAGGGGGGGCCTACAATGAGCAGTTCTTC. It encodes CASSPPGGAYNEQFF.

CDR3 coding DNA: TGTGCCAGCAGTCTCACAGGGGTAGTTATAGATACGCAGTATTTT. Its translation: CASSLTGVVIDTQYF. The chain employs TRBV27 and TRBJ2-3; TRBD1 matches 7 bases. From germline, CDR1 is MNHEY and CDR2 SMNVEV (reference sequence). This CDR3 has 15 residues. V dropped 5 bases and J dropped 5; count of bases not matched to a gene: 10.

The chain carries TRBV19 and TRBJ1-2; 9 bases map to TRBD1. This CDR3 spans 15 amino acids. The trim removed 7 bases at V and 4 bases at J, leaving 10 bases unmatched. Germline CDR1 and CDR2: LNHDA and SQIVND (reference sequence). The CDR3 loop is CASTLGTGSGYGYTF. The DNA for the CDR3 is TGTGCCAGTACCTTAGGGACAGGGAGTGGCTATGGCTACACCTTC.

This chain connects TRBV7-2 to TRBJ1-5, with TRBD1 identical over 8 bases. The CDR3 runs 14 residues. Unmatched junction bases numbered 3, after V lost 5 bases and J lost 3 bases. Per the germline V gene, CDR1 is SGHTA and CDR2 is FQGNSA. CDR3 DNA sequence: TGTGCCAGCAGCCAGACAGGGGCCAATCAGCCCCAGCATTTT. Translated, it gives CASSQTGANQPQHF.

The chain recombines TRBV7-9 with TRBJ1-5; D uncertain. CDR3 size: 12 residues. The V and J ends lost 5 bases and 5 bases respectively, with 7 bases between them. Germline values: CDR1 SEHNR, CDR2 FQNEAQ (reference sequence). The CDR3 here is CASSAWDQPQHF. CDR3 sequence (DNA): TGTGCCAGCAGCGCATGGGATCAGCCCCAGCATTTT.

The V gene is TRBV11-3, the J gene TRBJ1-4; D perhaps matches TRBD1 (5 bases). Germline-derived CDR1 and CDR2 are SGHNT and YENEEA. The ends were cut back, 5 bases at V and 0 bases at J, with 13 bases in the middle. The CDR3 is made up of 16 amino acids. The CDR3 DNA follows: TGTGCCAGCAGCGCAGGGACCGGTGCAACTAATGAAAAACTGTTTTTT. This codes for CASSAGTGATNEKLFF.

This rearrangement joins TRBV4-3 to TRBJ1-5; TRBD1 matches 7 bases. The CDR3 totals 14 residues. With 2 bases clipped from V and 6 bases from J, the junction kept 4 bases outside the gene matches. Germline values: CDR1 LGHNA, CDR2 YSLEER. The CDR3 region has the DNA TGCGCCAGCAGCCAACAGGGGGGAGGTCAGCCCCAGCATTTT. Translation: CASSQQGGGQPQHF.

This clone was observed a few times. This chain links TRBV18 with TRBJ1-1, with TRBD1 matching over 7 bases. Trimming at V came to 6 bases and at J to 7 bases, leaving 5 bases not matched to a gene. The germline gives CDR1 KGHSH, CDR2 LQKENI. CDR3 size: 12 residues. CDR3 in DNA: TGTGCCAGCTCCCCGAGGGACAGTGAAGCTTTCTTT. Translating it yields CASSPRDSEAFF.

This clone was detected only once. The rearrangement links TRBV2 to TRBJ2-1, with D possibly called TRBD1 or TRBD2 (7 bases each). Trimming cost V 5 bases and J 12 bases, with 26 bases left between them. This CDR3 has 16 amino acids. Germline-derived CDR1 and CDR2 are SNHLY and FYNNEI. The CDR3 protein is CASSRQGGNSNSGQFF. The CDR3, as DNA: TGTGCCAGCAGTCGCCAGGGGGGGAACTCAAACAGCGGGCAGTTCTTC.

The V and J genes are TRBV30 and TRBJ1-1, with unresolved D. The CDR3 spans 16 residues. With 0 bases removed from V and 8 bases from J, the gap between germline ends came to 22 bases. The germline V gene has CDR1 GTSNPN and CDR2 SVGIG (reference sequence). The CDR3 region has the DNA TGTGCCTGGAGTGTAGGACGCCCGGGGAGGGCCAAAGAAGCTTTCTTT. Translation: CAWSVGRPGRAKEAFF.

There are a few counts of this clone. The chain uses TRBV18 and TRBJ2-7; tentatively, D is TRBD2 (6 bases). This CDR3 comprises 16 residues. Trimming removed 3 bases at V and 1 base at J, with 16 bases between. Germline-derived CDR1 and CDR2 are KGHSH and LQKENI. CDR3 region: CASSPPSGGRSYEQYF. The CDR3 region has the DNA TGTGCCAGCTCACCGCCCTCCGGGGGTCGATCCTACGAGCAGTACTTC.

This sequence joins TRBV7-9 and TRBJ2-3; unclear D gene. V was pared by 5 bases and J by 2 bases, with 14 bases between. Looked up from germline, CDR1 is SEHNR and CDR2 is FQNEAQ (reference sequence). There are 15 residues in the CDR3. This CDR3 reads CASSPYSSNTDTQYF. CDR3 DNA: TGTGCCAGCAGCCCCTATAGTTCCAACACAGATACGCAGTATTTT.

The rearrangement joins TRBV6-1 to TRBJ1-2, with TRBD1 matching over 7 bases. Germline V gene lookup returns CDR1 MNHNS and CDR2 SASEGT. The length of the CDR3 is 12 residues. V trimming: 8 bases; J trimming: 7 bases; junction bases outside the gene matches: 7. The CDR3 spells CASGQGVPGYTF. As DNA, the CDR3 is TGTGCCAGCGGTCAGGGGGTCCCTGGCTACACCTTC.